This T cell receptor (beta chain) appears in the sequencing data of a study of regulatory T cells in long-lasting Graves disease (dated by TCRdb to the early 2020s). In terms of the full investigation: Persistent Graves' disease was defined as persistently positive TSH receptor autoantibodies together with antithyroid drug treatment for over 5 years. A total of 35 or so samples underwent TCR sequencing: around 13 from persistent and some 20 from newly diagnosed Graves' disease patients. The study took place in China and was registered as a clinical trial. Persistent Graves' disease patients were compared with newly diagnosed Graves' disease patients by peripheral blood TCR sequencing and RNA sequencing. Persistent Graves' disease patients in the clinical cohort had taken antithyroid drugs for around 11 years on average.

This clonotype was counted a few times. What this receptor recognizes is not known. No much larger clone exists at a distance of one base, and base qualities are not known. General conclusions and limits of the study: Sequencing and analysis were restricted to the TCR beta chain. More public clonotypes were shared among persistent patients (under 3,000) than among newly diagnosed patients (roughly 960). Compared with newly diagnosed patients, persistent Graves' disease patients had lower TCR Shannon entropy and fewer highly expanded clones, which suggests clonal expansion. The authors noted that the small sample size was a limitation that may lower accuracy. The study examined only peripheral blood because the primary lesion, thyroid tissue, could not be accessed.

Taken with the paper, the label for time point translates to: persistent/refractory GD, antithyroid drugs over 5 years with positive TRAb. For both TCR sequencing and RNA sequencing, RNA was extracted from PBMCs in TRIzol. Graves' disease was diagnosed according to American Thyroid Association guidelines. Patients for the study were recruited at an endocrinology department in Xi'an, China. From each patient, about 9.7 milliliters of peripheral blood was collected into an EDTA anticoagulant tube. PBMCs were isolated by Ficoll Paque Plus density gradient separation without further T cell sorting. An Agilent 2100 Bioanalyzer and agarose gel were used to check RNA quality, while a NanoDrop 2000 measured RNA concentration. Library preparation employed multiplex PCR. For sequencing, an Illumina HiSeq 4000 was employed. CDR3 regions were amplified by Arm-PCR with iRepertoire HTBI primers to construct TCR beta libraries. Before sequencing, the PCR products went through gel purification. In the original analysis: Gene usage analysis of CDR3 amino acid clonotypes used the 60 to 75 TRBV and more than 13 TRBJ segments found across samples. COPE and FqMerger were used to merge filtered high-quality paired reads into contigs. BLAST was used to align contigs to IMGT TRBV, TRBD and TRBJ reference genes, and CDR3 was defined according to IMGT. Any clonotype with a frequency above 0.1% was counted as a highly expanded clone. Repertoire diversity was measured by Shannon entropy, and V-J evenness by the Gini coefficient. Public clonotypes were defined as clonotypes shared by more than one individual. TCRdb's own reprocessing of the public reads used fastp at Q25 and MiXCR and kept productive beta chains. Duplicate CDR3 protein sequences are folded into a single record with the most common DNA and genes. In this record, the V and J calls reflect TCRdb's handling and not the investigators' own analysis. A total of around 300,000 distinct CDR3 sequences appear in this sample, 22% of them only once. The ten largest make up around three fifths of the sample.

This material consisted of peripheral blood mononuclear cells (PBMCs), taken when the disease was refractory, from a patient treated with antithyroid drugs. The receptor comes from a female donor with Graves disease.

The nucleotide sequence reads TGCGCCAGCAGCCTCGCGGACAGGGGATTCTACGAGCAGTACTTC. The resulting protein is CASSLADRGFYEQYF. The sequence is built from TRBV4-1 and TRBJ2-7; TRBD1 aligns with 9 central bases. CDR1 and CDR2 are read off the germline V gene as MGHRA and YSYEKL. Reading from cysteine to phenylalanine, the CDR3 counts 15 amino acids. The only DNA kept is the CDR3, 45 bases in frame from the first base. Unmatched junction bases come to 7, with V trimmed by 4 bases and J by 3 bases.